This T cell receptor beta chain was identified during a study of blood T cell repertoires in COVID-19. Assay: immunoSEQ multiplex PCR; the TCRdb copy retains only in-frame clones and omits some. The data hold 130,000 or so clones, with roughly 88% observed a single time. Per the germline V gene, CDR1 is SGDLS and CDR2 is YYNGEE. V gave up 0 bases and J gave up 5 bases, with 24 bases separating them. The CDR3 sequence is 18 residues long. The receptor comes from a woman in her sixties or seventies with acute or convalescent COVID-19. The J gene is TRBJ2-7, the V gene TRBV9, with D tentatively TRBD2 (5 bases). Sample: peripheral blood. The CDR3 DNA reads TGTGCCAGCAGCGTAGGGTCGGGAAACACGGTGGGGTCCCACGAGCAGTACTTC. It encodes CASSVGSGNTVGSHEQYF.